The 17 T cell receptor beta chains reported below all come from one sample, sequenced in a study of blood T cell repertoires in COVID-19. Sequencing used immunoSEQ multiplex PCR; TCRdb keeps in-frame clones, though not all of them. The profile covers 200,000 to 250,000 clones, with 83% appearing a single time and 6% to 9.5% taken by the ten largest. Sequencing was carried out using peripheral blood. The receptors come from a woman aged 45-60 years with acute or convalescent COVID-19.

The rearrangement links TRBV20-1 to TRBJ2-5; D gene unclear. The V and J ends lost 3 bases and 5 bases respectively, with 7 bases between them. CDR3 length: 11 amino acids. CDR1 is DFQATT, CDR2 SNEGSKA, per germline (reference sequence). CDR3 sequence (DNA): TGCAGTGCTAGCCCACTGGAGACCCAGTACTTC. This gives the protein CSASPLETQYF.

V gene TRBV19 combines with J gene TRBJ1-1, with 9 positions matching TRBD1. The CDR3 loop spans 11 amino acids. From germline, CDR1 is LNHDA and CDR2 SQIVND (reference sequence). V dropped 9 bases and J dropped 8; count of bases not matched to a gene: 4. The CDR3 sequence is CASLTGGEAFF. In DNA form, the CDR3 reads TGTGCCAGCCTAACAGGGGGCGAAGCTTTCTTT.

This clone was seen a single time. The J gene is TRBJ1-1, the V gene TRBV9; no clear D gene. CDR1 and CDR2 from the germline V gene are SGDLS and YYNGEE. Trimming removed 0 bases at V and 0 bases at J, with 9 bases between. This CDR3 spans 15 amino acids. The CDR3 reads CASSVAPSLNTEAFF. The CDR3 region has the DNA TGTGCCAGCAGCGTAGCTCCGTCCCTGAACACTGAAGCTTTCTTT.

The chain combines TRBV9 with TRBJ1-1; TRBD1 aligns across 9 bases. There are 15 residues in the CDR3. CDR1 SGDLS and CDR2 YYNGEE come from the germline V gene. The V segment lost 3 bases and the J segment 4 bases; nucleotides outside the gene matches: 7. CDR3 sequence: CASSGTGVGSTEAFF. In nucleotides, the CDR3 is TGTGCCAGCAGCGGGACAGGGGTCGGAAGCACTGAAGCTTTCTTT.

The V and J genes are TRBV27 and TRBJ1-6, with 8 bases lining up with TRBD1. This CDR3 spans 15 amino acids. After removal of 5 bases from V and 6 bases from J, the junction contained 6 bases not matched to a gene. Per the germline V gene, CDR1 is MNHEY and CDR2 is SMNVEV (reference sequence). CDR3 sequence: CASSRQGNGNSPLHF. CDR3 DNA sequence: TGTGCCAGCAGTAGACAGGGGAATGGTAATTCACCCCTCCACTTT.

The chain couples TRBV5-4 to TRBJ1-1; 7 nucleotides match TRBD1. The V gene end was trimmed by 1 base and the J gene end by 7 bases; junction bases not matched to a gene: 4. Germline V gene data show CDR1 as SGHNT and CDR2 as YYREEE (reference sequence). This CDR3 is 13 amino acids long. This CDR3 is CASSLTGALEAFF. DNA of the CDR3: TGTGCCAGCAGCTTGACAGGGGCGCTTGAAGCTTTCTTT.

The chain recombines TRBV6-5 with TRBJ1-4; tentatively, D is TRBD1 (5 bases). CDR3 length: 13 residues. V was pared by 2 bases and J by 6 bases, with 7 bases between. Germline V lookup: CDR1 MNHEY, CDR2 SVGAGI. The CDR3 sequence: CASSYSRDEKLFF. Here the CDR3 DNA reads TGTGCCAGCAGTTACAGCAGGGATGAAAAACTGTTTTTT.

The chain joins TRBV11-3 to TRBJ2-7; no clear D. Germline values: CDR1 SGHNT, CDR2 YENEEA. Trimming took off 6 bases at V and 4 bases at J, with 7 bases between the two ends. The CDR3 length is 11 residues. The CDR3 bases are TGTGCCAGCAGGATACTTTACGAGCAGTACTTC. Protein product: CASRILYEQYF.

This chain links TRBV7-6 with TRBJ1-1; possible D gene TRBD1, 6 bases. The germline gives CDR1 SGHVS, CDR2 FNYEAQ. V was cut by 5 bases and J by 5 bases, with 12 bases left in between. This CDR3 comprises 13 residues. The CDR3 region is CASSLGGETEAFF. In nucleotides, the CDR3 is TGTGCCAGCAGCCTAGGGGGGGAAACTGAAGCTTTCTTT.

The chain links TRBV4-2 to TRBJ1-1; tentatively, D is TRBD1 (6 bases). V lost 4 bases and J lost 3, with 12 bases in between. The germline V gene encodes CDR1 LGHNA and CDR2 YNFKEQ. This CDR3 is built from 14 residues. The CDR3 loop is CASSPGDGYTEAFF. The CDR3, as DNA: TGTGCCAGCAGCCCAGGGGATGGTTACACTGAAGCTTTCTTT.

V and J are TRBV11-2 and TRBJ2-1, with 10 bases aligning to TRBD2. Germline CDR1 and CDR2: SGHAT and FQNNGV. The CDR3 totals 15 residues. Trimming at V came to 4 bases and at J to 7 bases, leaving 7 bases not matched to a gene. Written as DNA, the CDR3 is TGTGCCAGCAGCTCAACTAGCGGGGCCCCGAATGAGCAGTTCTTC. It yields the protein CASSSTSGAPNEQFF.

The V gene is TRBV4-2, the J gene TRBJ2-3; no reliable D call. The CDR3 covers 12 residues. Trimming cost V 1 base and J 6 bases, with 5 bases left between them. Germline CDR1 reads LGHNA; CDR2 reads YNFKEQ. The DNA of the CDR3 is TGTGCCAGCAGCCAAGGTCGGGATACGCAGTATTTT. Translating gives CASSQGRDTQYF.

The chain is built from TRBV30 and TRBJ2-1; 14 positions agree with TRBD2. This CDR3 region has 16 residues. Germline V CDR1 and CDR2: GTSNPN, SVGIG (reference sequence). V shed 2 bases, J shed 7 bases, and the junction held 7 bases outside the gene matches. The CDR3 sequence is CAWSRLAGGPGNEQFF. CDR3 nucleotide sequence: TGTGCCTGGAGTAGACTAGCGGGAGGGCCGGGGAATGAGCAGTTCTTC.

The chain combines TRBV19 with TRBJ1-1; TRBD1 might be the D (5 bases). Germline V gene lookup returns CDR1 LNHDA and CDR2 SQIVND (reference sequence). V was shortened by 7 bases and J by 6 bases, with 18 bases between the two germline ends. The CDR3 is 14 amino acids. Here the CDR3 DNA reads TGTGCCAGTAAGGTGACCGGGACTGGATCTGAAGCTTTCTTT. Its protein is CASKVTGTGSEAFF.

The J gene is TRBJ1-2, the V gene TRBV6-5, with TRBD1 identical over 7 bases. CDR1 is MNHEY and CDR2 is SVGAGI in the germline V gene. Unmatched junction bases numbered 6, after V lost 2 bases and J lost 6 bases. The CDR3 consists of 14 residues. The CDR3 bases are TGTGCCAGCAGTTACGTGGGACAGTCGGATGGCTACACCTTC. Amino acid sequence: CASSYVGQSDGYTF.

This clone was seen at least ten times. The rearrangement joins TRBV19 to TRBJ2-2; 9 bases map to TRBD2. The CDR3 contains 16 residues. From germline, CDR1 is LNHDA and CDR2 SQIVND (reference sequence). With 5 bases clipped from V and 6 bases from J, the junction kept 10 bases outside the gene matches. CDR3 sequence reads: CASSLLLGLASGELFF. Here the CDR3 DNA reads TGTGCCAGTAGTCTACTTTTGGGACTAGCATCCGGGGAGCTGTTTTTT.

This rearrangement joins TRBV9 to TRBJ2-3; 14 bases are a match to TRBD2. After removal of 4 bases from V and 5 bases from J, the junction contained 12 bases not matched to a gene. Germline lookup yields CDR1 SGDLS and CDR2 YYNGEE. This CDR3 contains 18 residues. The CDR3 region has the DNA TGTGCCAGCAGCCCATTAGCGACTAGCGGGGGGGCCATAGATACGCAGTATTTT. It specifies CASSPLATSGGAIDTQYF.